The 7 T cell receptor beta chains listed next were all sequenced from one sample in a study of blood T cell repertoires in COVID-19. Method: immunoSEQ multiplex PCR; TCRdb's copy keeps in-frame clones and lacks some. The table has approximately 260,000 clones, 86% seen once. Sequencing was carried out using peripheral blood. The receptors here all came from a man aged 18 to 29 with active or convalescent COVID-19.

CDR3 sequence reads: CASHQQGQETQYF. In nucleotides, the CDR3 is TGTGCCAGCCACCAACAGGGCCAAGAGACCCAGTACTTC. This rearrangement joins TRBV28 to TRBJ2-5, with D possibly TRBD1 on 6 matching bases. CDR3 length: 13 amino acids. Trimming cost V 8 bases and J 1 base, with 11 bases left between them. The V gene's germline CDR1 is MDHEN and CDR2 SYDVKM. The full variable domain, with the rest looked up from reference TRBV28 and TRBJ2-5, is DVKVTQSSRYLVKRTGEKVFLECVQDMDHENMFWYRQDPGLGLRLIYFSYDVKMKEKGDIPEGYSVSREKKERFSLILESASTNQTSMYLCASHQQGQETQYFGPGTRLLVL.

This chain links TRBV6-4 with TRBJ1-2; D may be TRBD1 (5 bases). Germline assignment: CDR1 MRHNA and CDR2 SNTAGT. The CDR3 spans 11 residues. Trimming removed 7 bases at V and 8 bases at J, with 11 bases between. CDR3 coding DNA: TGTGCCAGCATCCAGGGAGGGGGCTACACCTTC. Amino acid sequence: CASIQGGGYTF.

The CDR3 DNA is TGTGCCAGCAGCCCCGGTAGCTACAGCAATCAGCCCCAGCATTTT. Translated, it gives CASSPGSYSNQPQHF. The gene calls are TRBV5-5 and TRBJ1-5, with no clear D. The CDR3 consists of 15 residues. The V end was cut by 4 bases, the J end by 1 base, with 12 bases between. Per germline, CDR1 SGHKS and CDR2 YYEKEE (reference sequence).

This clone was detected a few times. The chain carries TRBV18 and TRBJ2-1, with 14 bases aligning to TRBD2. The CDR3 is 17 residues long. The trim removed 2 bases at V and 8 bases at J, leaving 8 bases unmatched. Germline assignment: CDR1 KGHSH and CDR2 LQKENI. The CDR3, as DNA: TGTGCCAGCTCACCAAGACTAGCGGGAGGGAAATGGGATGAGCAGTTCTTC. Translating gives CASSPRLAGGKWDEQFF.

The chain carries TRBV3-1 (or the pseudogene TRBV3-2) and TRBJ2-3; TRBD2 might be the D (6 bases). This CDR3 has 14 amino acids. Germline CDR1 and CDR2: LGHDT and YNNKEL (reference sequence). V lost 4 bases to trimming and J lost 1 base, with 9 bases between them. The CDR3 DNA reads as TGTGCCAGCAGCCGGGACTTCCGCACAGATACGCAGTATTTT. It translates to CASSRDFRTDTQYF.

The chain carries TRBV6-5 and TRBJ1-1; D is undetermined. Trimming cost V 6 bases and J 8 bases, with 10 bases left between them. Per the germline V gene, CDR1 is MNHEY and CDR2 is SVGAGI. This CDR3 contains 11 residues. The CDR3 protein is CASRSEREAFF. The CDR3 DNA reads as TGTGCCAGCAGAAGCGAGAGGGAAGCTTTCTTT.

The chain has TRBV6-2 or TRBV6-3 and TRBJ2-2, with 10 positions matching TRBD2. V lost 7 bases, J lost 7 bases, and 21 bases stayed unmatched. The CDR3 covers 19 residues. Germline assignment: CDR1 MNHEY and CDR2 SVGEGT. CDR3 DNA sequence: TGTGCCAGCACCCCAAACTCTTATAGCGGGGGGACGTTCAGCGGGGAGCTGTTTTTT. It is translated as CASTPNSYSGGTFSGELFF.